This T cell receptor beta chain was captured by sequencing in a study of OX40 agonist ivuxolimab in advanced cancers. Study findings and constraints: There were, on average, more expanded clones in CD8+ T cells than in CD4+.

Of note for this clone: As yet, its antigen is unknown.

This CDR3 comprises 15 residues. Germline loops: CDR1 SNHLY, CDR2 FYNNEI. The assay was immunoSEQ multiplex PCR, and TCRdb's table has in-frame clones only and misses some. This sample yields fewer than 80,000 clones, of which more than 80% are seen a single time; less than 6% belongs to the top ten. This chain joins TRBV2 and TRBJ2-2, with no clear D. The sample in question was CD4+ or CD8+ T cells sorted from blood, obtained in a trial of the OX40 agonist ivuxolimab. The receptor comes from an adult with an advanced solid tumor such as melanoma, head and neck, liver or kidney cancer. The DNA of the CDR3 is TGTGCGTCGAAGGCTACAACATCTAACACCGGGGAGCTGTTTTTT. Protein: CASKATTSNTGELFF.